In its sample, the clone carrying this T cell receptor (beta chain) was seen a few times. The antigen is undetermined. It was with a sample-barcoded 5' primer and a J-beta primer mix that a second PCR of roughly 7 to 12 cycles was run. A template-switch adaptor containing 12 random nucleotides labeled each cDNA molecule. TCRdb analysed the 5' RACE reads with MiXCR anew, one entry per CDR3 protein. The sample lists about 720,000 distinct CDR3 sequences, 22% seen once, with about 22% in the top ten. From germline, CDR1 is LGHDT and CDR2 YNNKEL (reference sequence). The V end lost 1 base, the J end lost 6 bases, and 11 bases lay between the germline ends. The CDR3 has 14 amino acids. This sample is drawn from a study of blood T cells in healthy people across ages. The study's findings and limits: Possibly confounding the expanded clonotype changes was the fact that donor CMV status was unknown. Unsorted PBMCs ruled out conclusive naive versus antigen-experienced comparison.

The sequence derives from a man between 65 and 79 years old in good health. Input material: blood. The chain uses TRBV3-1 and TRBJ2-3; TRBD2 might be the D (6 bases). In DNA form, the CDR3 reads TGTGCCAGCAGCCAAGTCTCAGGAGGGGATACGCAGTATTTT. Amino acid sequence: CASSQVSGGDTQYF.